This T cell receptor (beta chain) emerged from a study of T cell responses to AZD1222 COVID-19 vaccine. About this clone: Its matching antigen is unknown.

Study findings and constraints: Seropositive AZD1222 recipients at baseline numbered only five or six. White British ancestry dominated among donors, who included more females, and clonal diversity was possibly underestimated.

Method: immunoSEQ multiplex PCR; TCRdb's copy keeps in-frame clones and lacks some. The profile shows 120,000 or so clones, approximately 80% of them singletons. The ends lost 5 bases at V and 1 base at J; junction bases unmatched: 2. Germline-derived CDR1 and CDR2 are SEHNR and FQNEAQ (reference sequence). The CDR3 consists of 15 residues. The gene calls are TRBV7-9 and TRBJ1-5, with 10 bases aligning to TRBD1. The sequence was collected from an adult who received the AZD1222 COVID-19 vaccine. The sample was peripheral blood, taken 28 days after the second AZD1222 dose. The CDR3 nucleotides are TGTGCCAGCAGCGGGGGACAGGGGAGCAATCAGCCCCAGCATTTT. Its protein is CASSGGQGSNQPQHF.